This TCR beta chain stems from a study of cytomegalovirus exposure and HLA in healthy donors. Study overall: Unique TCR beta sequences numbering some 120 million came from 150 million to 200 million T cells in an earlier analysis. General observations from the study: In all likelihood, a cluster of highly shared sequence variants was a sequencing artifact. As confirmed in vitro, a few CMV-associated chains were specific for CMV antigens.

Points on this clone: Its antigen is as yet unknown.

The germline gives CDR1 MNHEY, CDR2 SVGAGI. This CDR3 is built from 13 residues. Between the trimmed V and J ends, which lost 0 bases and 8 bases, there was a span of 10 bases. PCR amplification relied on 60 Vbeta primers (plus 13 Jbeta primers). TCRdb's table, derived via immunoSEQ multiplex PCR, lists solely in-frame clones and lacks some. The sample shows more than 85,000 clones, about 80% of them seen only once. This TCR came from a man between 25 and 39 years old in good health and CMV-seropositive. The chain employs TRBV6-5 and TRBJ1-2; D uncertain. Sequencing was done on a sample of PBMCs. CDR3 coding DNA: TGTGCCAGCAGTTACTCAGCTTCTTCGGGCTACACCTTC. Residues: CASSYSASSGYTF.